The 25 T cell receptor beta chains reported below all come from one sample, sequenced in a study of technical replicates of blood from a handful of donors. The protocol was immunoSEQ multiplex PCR, while the TCRdb copy is restricted to in-frame clones and leaves out a portion. The table has more than 75,000 clones, around 92% seen once. The material sequenced was T cells isolated from PBMCs. Every receptor here comes from a human donor in good health.

The rearrangement joins TRBV28 to TRBJ1-2, with TRBD1 as a possible D gene (5 bases). Trimming took off 9 bases at V and 2 bases at J, with 19 bases between the two ends. Germline V gene data show CDR1 as MDHEN and CDR2 as SYDVKM. This CDR3 is 15 amino acids long. The CDR3 DNA reads as TGTGCCAGTCTGGACGGGGGAAGGGGAAACTATGGCTACACCTTC. This encodes CASLDGGRGNYGYTF.

This rearrangement joins TRBV5-1 to TRBJ2-1, with D uncertain. The germline gives CDR1 SGHRS, CDR2 YFSETQ. Trimming removed 0 bases at V and 5 bases at J, with 3 bases between. CDR3 length: 12 residues. DNA for the CDR3: TGCGCCAGCAGCTTGGTCGACAATGAGCAGTTCTTC. This translates into CASSLVDNEQFF.

The chain is built from TRBV2 and TRBJ1-3, with a possible D match to TRBD1 (6 bases). The CDR3 sequence is 15 residues long. CDR1 is SNHLY and CDR2 is FYNNEI in the germline V gene. The V and J ends lost 1 base and 0 bases respectively, with 7 bases between them. CDR3 region: CASSEDRVSGNTIYF. CDR3 DNA sequence: TGTGCCAGCAGTGAAGACAGGGTCTCTGGAAACACCATATATTTT. The variable domain in full, completed from reference TRBV2 and TRBJ1-3, reads EPEVTQTPSHQVTQMGQEVILRCVPISNHLYFYWYRQILGQKVEFLVSFYNNEISEKSEIFDDQFSVERPDGSNFTLKIRSTKLEDSAMYFCASSEDRVSGNTIYFGEGSWLTVV.

The V call is TRBV18, the J call TRBJ2-7, with no clear D. This CDR3 spans 15 amino acids. Trimming left V 2 bases short and J 1 base short, with 12 bases between. CDR1 is KGHSH and CDR2 is LQKENI in the germline V gene. The CDR3 DNA reads TGTGCCAGCTCACCAAGACTCCTAGGTTCCTACGAGCAGTACTTC. This translates into CASSPRLLGSYEQYF.

The genes are TRBV7-9 and TRBJ2-3, with no clear D. This CDR3 spans 14 amino acids. Germline V gene data show CDR1 as SEHNR and CDR2 as FQNEAQ (reference sequence). Trimming left V 0 bases short and J 0 bases short, with 4 bases between. The CDR3 bases are TGTGCCAGCAGCTTAGCGGCTAGCACAGATACGCAGTATTTT. It is translated as CASSLAASTDTQYF.

The chain uses TRBV27 and TRBJ2-7; 8 bases fit TRBD1. V was pared by 10 bases and J by 6 bases, with 11 bases of the junction left unmatched. There are 13 residues in the CDR3. Germline-derived CDR1 and CDR2 are MNHEY and SMNVEV (reference sequence). CDR3 in amino acids: CATSDRGTLEQYF. Here the CDR3 DNA reads TGTGCCACCTCCGACAGGGGAACCCTCGAGCAGTACTTC.

The chain links TRBV4-1 to TRBJ1-5; D remains unclear. The CDR3 consists of 13 residues. V gave up 1 base and J gave up 3 bases, with 4 bases separating them. Germline V CDR1 and CDR2: MGHRA, YSYEKL. The CDR3 protein is CASSQVFNQPQHF. CDR3 DNA sequence: TGCGCCAGCAGCCAAGTCTTCAATCAGCCCCAGCATTTT.

V gene TRBV19 combines with J gene TRBJ2-2; 8 positions agree with TRBD1. This CDR3 region has 15 residues. The V segment lost 3 bases and the J segment 4 bases; nucleotides outside the gene matches: 4. Germline V gene data show CDR1 as LNHDA and CDR2 as SQIVND (reference sequence). The CDR3: CASSIYDRGTGELFF. The CDR3 DNA is TGTGCCAGTAGTATCTACGACAGGGGCACCGGGGAGCTGTTTTTT.

This chain joins TRBV6-1 and TRBJ2-7; possible D gene TRBD1, 6 bases. Per germline, CDR1 MNHNS and CDR2 SASEGT. V was clipped by 1 base and J by 3 bases, with 13 bases between them. This CDR3 region has 15 residues. In DNA form, the CDR3 reads TGTGCCAGCAGTGAAGGAGCAGGGGTCTACTACGAGCAGTACTTC. Protein sequence: CASSEGAGVYYEQYF.

Remarks on this clone: This sample also contains other DNA sequences that code for the same CDR3. The chain employs TRBV4-1 and TRBJ2-7; a possible D gene is TRBD1 (6 bases). Trimming left V 4 bases short and J 1 base short, with 11 bases between. Germline assignment: CDR1 MGHRA and CDR2 YSYEKL. The CDR3 contains 14 residues. The CDR3 here is CASSRRQESYEQYF. The CDR3 DNA sequence: TGCGCCAGCAGCCGAAGACAGGAGTCCTACGAGCAGTACTTC.

This clone was detected a few times. For the CDR3, the DNA is TGTGCCAATAGAGGCGAGAATCAGCCCCAGCATTTT. It is translated as CANRGENQPQHF. The gene calls are TRBV10-3 and TRBJ1-5; D call uncertain. CDR3 size: 12 residues. Germline V gene sequence: CDR1 ENHRY, CDR2 SYGVKD. V was trimmed by 10 bases and J by 4 bases, leaving 11 bases between them.

This chain joins TRBV7-8 and TRBJ2-2; no firm D call. CDR3 length: 15 residues. Germline assignment: CDR1 SGHVS and CDR2 FQNEAQ. Trimming stripped 8 bases from V and 0 bases from J, with 13 bases between. CDR3 nucleotide sequence: TGTGCCAGCGTGCCTATCATATCGAACACCGGGGAGCTGTTTTTT. Its protein product is CASVPIISNTGELFF. Drawing the rest from reference TRBV7-8 and TRBJ2-2, the complete variable domain is GAGVSQSPRYKVAKRGQDVALRCDPISGHVSLFWYQQALGQGPEFLTYFQNEAQLDKSGLPSDRFFAERPEGSVSTLKIQRTQQEDSAVYLCASVPIISNTGELFFGEGSRLTVL.

A single count supports this clone. The CDR3 is CASSKGRGYGYTF. CDR3 in DNA: TGTGCCAGCAGCAAAGGGCGGGGCTATGGCTACACCTTC. The gene calls are TRBV21-1 and TRBJ1-2. TRBV21-1 is a documented pseudogene. The CDR3 covers 13 residues.

The CDR3 DNA is TGTGCCAGCAGCCGCCGGGACAGGGGGCACTACAATGAGCAGTTCTTC. Protein product: CASSRRDRGHYNEQFF. This chain connects TRBV7-6 to TRBJ2-1; TRBD1 agrees at 12 bases. Germline trimming cut 5 bases from V and 3 bases from J; bases unmatched to any gene: 5. The CDR3 spans 16 residues. Per germline, CDR1 SGHVS and CDR2 FNYEAQ.

The V call is TRBV2, the J call TRBJ2-7, with 10 bases that match TRBD2. Germline assignment: CDR1 SNHLY and CDR2 FYNNEI. The CDR3 is 16 amino acids. V lost 6 bases, J lost 3 bases, and 11 bases stayed unmatched. The CDR3 nucleotides read TGTGCCAGCAGAACGGTTTCTAGCGGGAGTTTCTACGAGCAGTACTTC. Its translation: CASRTVSSGSFYEQYF.

This sequence joins TRBV27 and TRBJ2-2; weak D call: TRBD2 (5 bases). There are 12 residues in the CDR3. The V and J ends lost 8 bases and 3 bases respectively, with 7 bases between them. Germline V gene data show CDR1 as MNHEY and CDR2 as SMNVEV (reference sequence). CDR3 sequence reads: CASGSYTGELFF. The CDR3 nucleotides read TGTGCCAGCGGGAGTTACACCGGGGAGCTGTTTTTT.

V and J are TRBV11-2 and TRBJ1-3; D unresolved. The CDR3 loop spans 14 amino acids. V lost 3 bases to trimming and J lost 4 bases, with 10 bases between them. Germline loops: CDR1 SGHAT, CDR2 FQNNGV. The CDR3 is CASSFLLRGNTIYF. DNA of the CDR3: TGTGCCAGCAGCTTTCTCCTACGGGGAAACACCATATATTTT.

The V call is TRBV30, the J call TRBJ1-5; possible D gene TRBD1, 6 bases. V lost 5 bases, J lost 3 bases, and 17 bases lay in between. Per the germline V gene, CDR1 is GTSNPN and CDR2 is SVGIG (reference sequence). The CDR3 runs 15 residues. This CDR3 is CAWAQGTDLNQPQHF. The CDR3, as DNA: TGTGCCTGGGCCCAGGGGACGGACCTCAATCAGCCCCAGCATTTT. The variable domain in full, with the rest retrieved from reference TRBV30 and TRBJ1-5, is SQTIHQWPATLVQPVGSPLSLECTVEGTSNPNLYWYRQAAGRGLQLLFYSVGIGQISSEVPQNLSASRPQDRQFILSSKKLLLSDSGFYLCAWAQGTDLNQPQHFGDGTRLSIL.

The rearrangement joins TRBV10-1 to TRBJ1-1, with 10 bases that match TRBD1. The CDR3 sequence is 14 residues long. The trim removed 3 bases at V and 7 bases at J, leaving 5 bases unmatched. CDR1 is WNHNN and CDR2 is SYGVQD in the germline V gene (reference sequence). Here the CDR3 reads CASSDLGQGVEAFF. Here the CDR3 DNA reads TGCGCCAGCAGTGACCTCGGACAGGGGGTTGAAGCTTTCTTT.

The rearrangement joins TRBV19 to TRBJ2-3; D remains ambiguous. This CDR3 spans 14 amino acids. CDR1 and CDR2 (germline): LNHDA, SQIVND (reference sequence). V gave up 3 bases and J gave up 2 bases, with 9 bases separating them. This CDR3 reads CASSIAPVTDTQYF. Written as DNA, the CDR3 is TGTGCCAGTAGTATTGCCCCAGTCACAGATACGCAGTATTTT. The variable domain in full, completed from reference TRBV19 and TRBJ2-3, reads DGGITQSPKYLFRKEGQNVTLSCEQNLNHDAMYWYRQDPGQGLRLIYYSQIVNDFQKGDIAEGYSVSREKKESFPLTVTSAQKNPTAFYLCASSIAPVTDTQYFGPGTRLTVL.

The chain links TRBV9 to TRBJ2-7; the D gene is possibly TRBD2 (6 bases). V lost 0 bases, J lost 3 bases, and 19 bases lay in between. The CDR3 has 17 amino acids. Per germline, CDR1 SGDLS and CDR2 YYNGEE. In DNA form, the CDR3 reads TGTGCCAGCAGCGTAGCTGGAGGGAGTCTCCCGATCTACGAGCAGTACTTC. It specifies CASSVAGGSLPIYEQYF.

The chain couples TRBV6-6 to TRBJ1-6; D is possibly TRBD1 (6 bases). The CDR3 consists of 16 residues. Germline CDR1 MNHNY, CDR2 SVGAGI (reference sequence). V lost 6 bases, J lost 13 bases, and 25 bases lay in between. CDR3 coding DNA: TGTGCCAGCAGCTTCCTACATCGGGACATTAGACAGCCCCTCCACTTT. It is translated as CASSFLHRDIRQPLHF.

The chain employs TRBV7-8 and TRBJ1-2, with TRBD1 identical over 8 bases. The germline CDR1 and CDR2 sequences are SGHVS and FQNEAQ. This CDR3 region has 12 residues. Trimming cost V 5 bases and J 8 bases; bases outside gene matches: 4. The CDR3 coding sequence is TGTGCCAGCAGCGCGGACAGGGTCGGCTACACCTTC. Its translation: CASSADRVGYTF.

Here the CDR3 reads CASSVPASGGAGNIQYF. The CDR3 DNA reads TGTGCCAGCAGCGTACCGGCTAGCGGGGGGGCCGGAAACATTCAGTACTTC. The V gene is TRBV9, the J gene TRBJ2-4; TRBD2 agrees at 12 bases. The CDR3 sequence is 17 residues long. CDR1 is SGDLS, CDR2 YYNGEE, per germline. The V gene end was trimmed by 1 base and the J gene end by 6 bases; junction bases not matched to a gene: 8.

The chain uses TRBV5-6 and TRBJ2-5; D is unresolved. Trimming removed 4 bases from V and 2 bases from J, with 3 bases in between. The CDR3 covers 11 residues. The germline V gene has CDR1 SGHDT and CDR2 YYEEEE. CDR3 bases: TGTGCCAGCAGCCTACAAGAGACCCAGTACTTC. It encodes CASSLQETQYF.